The rows below give T cell receptor beta chains drawn from one sample of a study of T-cell memory formation after mild COVID-19. TCRdb re-called the 5' RACE reads with MiXCR, one entry per CDR3 protein. The repertoire holds about 600,000 distinct CDR3 sequences, with roughly 20% as singletons. The source material was PBMCs or a T cell subset sorted from them (not recorded which). The receptors here all came from an adult woman who had mild COVID-19 (a few samples of this study predate the infection). Cell type and time point are not known. The CDR3 runs from the conserved cysteine through the conserved F or W. The D gene is left open where the match is weak. Clone sizes are given selectively: once, few, many, or a class where the clone is expanded.

j_call | v_call | d_call | clone_size | cdr3_aa | cdr3_nt
TRBJ2-3 | TRBV25-1 | - | - | CASSLLTNRVYF | TGTGCCAGCAGCTTACTAACAAATCGGGTGTATTTT
TRBJ2-7 | TRBV6-6 | - | - | CASSYGRGSYEQYF | TGTGCCAGCAGTTACGGGAGAGGGAGCTACGAGCAGTACTTC
TRBJ2-2 | TRBV15 | - | - | CATSRDQGGGLTGELFF | TGTGCCACCAGCAGAGATCAAGGGGGGGGACTCACCGGGGAGCTGTTTTTT
TRBJ2-3 | TRBV7-8 | - | few | CASSLVGGGTWDTQYF | TGTGCCAGCAGCTTAGTGGGGGGCGGGACTTGGGATACGCAGTATTTT
TRBJ1-1 | TRBV7-9 | - | once | CASSPWLHGGTEAFF | TGTGCCAGCAGCCCCTGGCTCCATGGGGGCACTGAAGCTTTCTTT
TRBJ2-5 | TRBV7-9 | TRBD2 | few | CASSRGGTGETQYF | TGTGCCAGCAGCCGCGGGGGGACCGGGGAGACCCAGTACTTC
TRBJ2-7 | TRBV7-9 | TRBD2 | - | CASSNVAGGYEQYF | TGTGCCAGCAGCAACGTAGCGGGAGGGTACGAGCAGTACTTC
TRBJ2-5 | TRBV7-9 | TRBD1 | - | CASSSSDRGRGETQYF | TGTGCCAGCAGCTCATCGGACAGGGGGCGCGGGGAGACCCAGTACTTC
TRBJ1-4 | TRBV7-9 | TRBD1 | few | CASSLADRDELFF | TGTGCCAGCAGCTTAGCCGACAGGGACGAACTGTTTTTT
TRBJ2-2 | TRBV18 | - | few | CASSPLGAANTGELFF | TGTGCCAGCTCCCCACTAGGGGCCGCGAACACCGGGGAGCTGTTTTTT
TRBJ2-5 | TRBV24-1 | TRBD1 | few | CATSASGTGGQETQYF | TGTGCCACCAGTGCTTCGGGGACAGGGGGCCAAGAGACCCAGTACTTC
TRBJ1-4 | TRBV3-1 | TRBD1 | few | CASSPGTGQEKLFF | TGTGCCAGCAGCCCCGGGACAGGGCAGGAAAAACTGTTTTTT
TRBJ1-1 | TRBV6-5 | - | - | CASSYGLYTEAFF | TGTGCCAGCAGTTACGGTCTGTACACTGAAGCTTTCTTT
TRBJ2-4 | TRBV7-2 | - | few | CASSFGPVGNIQYF | TGTGCCAGCAGCTTTGGTCCAGTCGGAAACATTCAGTACTTC
TRBJ2-6 | TRBV20-1 | - | few | CSASRSGGAGANVLTF | TGCAGTGCTAGTAGGAGTGGGGGAGCCGGGGCCAACGTCCTGACTTTC
TRBJ2-1 | TRBV6-5 | TRBD1 | - | CASRPDRTGLYNEQFF | TGTGCCAGCAGACCCGACAGGACAGGACTTTACAATGAGCAGTTCTTC
TRBJ2-7 | TRBV7-2 | - | many | CASTEWATYEQYF | TGTGCCAGCACCGAGTGGGCCACCTACGAGCAGTACTTC
TRBJ2-3 | TRBV20-1 | TRBD2 | - | CSASGLAGEASTDTQYF | TGCAGTGCCTCGGGACTAGCGGGGGAAGCTAGCACAGATACGCAGTATTTT
TRBJ1-3 | TRBV7-2 | - | many | CASSLQGTGNTIYF | TGTGCCAGCAGCTTGCAGGGTACTGGAAACACCATATATTTT
TRBJ1-2 | TRBV2 | - | - | CASSDPGFAGYGYTF | TGTGCCAGCAGTGACCCGGGCTTCGCGGGCTATGGCTACACCTTC
TRBJ2-7 | TRBV5-1 | - | - | CASSLSGARKVTYEQYF | TGCGCCAGCAGCTTATCAGGGGCCCGTAAAGTAACCTACGAGCAGTACTTC
TRBJ2-1 | TRBV29-1 | TRBD2 | many | CSVEDVGRSSYNEQFF | TGCAGCGTTGAAGATGTCGGGAGGAGCTCCTACAATGAGCAGTTCTTC
TRBJ1-4 | TRBV12-3/TRBV12-4 | - | few | CASSRGREKLFF | TGTGCCAGCAGTCGCGGGAGGGAAAAACTGTTTTTT
TRBJ2-7 | TRBV7-9 | TRBD1 | - | CASSYGTGDDSYEQYF | TGTGCCAGCAGCTACGGGACAGGCGATGACTCCTACGAGCAGTACTTC
TRBJ2-1 | TRBV27 | TRBD1 | few | CASSKPGTVSYNEQFF | TGTGCCAGCAGTAAACCCGGGACAGTGTCCTACAATGAGCAGTTCTTC
TRBJ1-1 | TRBV3-1 | - | - | CASSSPQGNTEAFF | TGTGCCAGCAGCAGTCCTCAGGGGAACACTGAAGCTTTCTTT
TRBJ1-5 | TRBV30 | - | few | CAWSVGGLNQPQHF | TGTGCCTGGAGTGTAGGAGGGTTGAATCAGCCCCAGCATTTT
TRBJ1-1 | TRBV14 | - | - | CASSQGGLGTEAFF | TGTGCCAGCAGCCAAGGGGGGTTGGGCACTGAAGCTTTCTTT
TRBJ1-1 | TRBV2 | - | - | CASRFPGWYTEAFF | TGTGCCAGCAGGTTCCCGGGTTGGTACACTGAAGCTTTCTTT
TRBJ2-7 | TRBV7-2 | TRBD1 | - | CASSRSRDRGYEQYF | TGTGCCAGCAGCCGCAGCCGGGACAGGGGCTACGAGCAGTACTTC
TRBJ2-2 | TRBV12-3/TRBV12-4 | - | few | CASSWEGAGELFF | TGTGCCAGCAGTTGGGAGGGGGCCGGGGAGCTGTTTTTT
TRBJ2-5 | TRBV29-1 | TRBD2 | medium-sized | CSVEPMTSGGAYGQETQYF | TGCAGCGTTGAGCCTATGACTAGCGGGGGGGCCTACGGGCAAGAGACCCAGTACTTC
TRBJ2-1 | TRBV18 | - | - | CASSQLPSSPNNEQFF | TGTGCCAGCTCACAATTACCGAGTTCGCCCAACAATGAGCAGTTCTTC
TRBJ2-3 | TRBV4-1 | - | few | CASSQEWADKDTDTQYF | TGCGCCAGCAGCCAAGAGTGGGCGGACAAGGACACAGATACGCAGTATTTT
TRBJ2-7 | TRBV4-1 | TRBD1 | - | CASSQRKGQGGEQYF | TGCGCCAGCAGCCAAAGGAAGGGACAGGGGGGCGAGCAGTACTTC
TRBJ2-3 | TRBV5-1 | TRBD1 | few | CASSTTGRVSTDTQYF | TGCGCCAGCAGCACGACAGGGCGGGTTTCCACAGATACGCAGTATTTT
TRBJ2-7 | TRBV7-6 | TRBD2 | - | CASSPLAGTSYEQYF | TGTGCCAGCAGCCCCCTAGCGGGGACCTCCTACGAGCAGTACTTC
TRBJ2-7 | TRBV5-1 | TRBD2 | few | CASSATLAGASYEQYF | TGCGCCAGCAGCGCCACACTAGCGGGGGCTTCCTACGAGCAGTACTTC
TRBJ1-2 | TRBV27 | TRBD1 | - | CASLHRGSYTF | TGTGCCAGCCTTCACAGGGGAAGCTACACCTTC
TRBJ1-1 | TRBV20-1 | TRBD1 | - | CSARSWTGGYTEAFF | TGCAGTGCCCGAAGTTGGACAGGGGGCTACACTGAAGCTTTCTTT
TRBJ2-7 | TRBV5-1 | TRBD1 | few | CASSAPGGLSSYEQYF | TGCGCCAGCAGCGCCCCAGGGGGCCTCAGCTCCTACGAGCAGTACTTC
TRBJ1-2 | TRBV12-3/TRBV12-4 | - | - | CASSSTPRSGYGYTF | TGTGCCAGCAGTTCGACCCCTAGGTCGGGGTATGGCTACACCTTC
TRBJ2-7 | TRBV4-3 | TRBD2 | - | CASSQVARELAGGPYEQYF | TGCGCCAGCAGCCAAGTCGCCCGTGAACTAGCGGGAGGGCCTTACGAGCAGTACTTC
TRBJ2-7 | TRBV12-3/TRBV12-4 | - | - | CASSFKGTDEQYF | TGTGCCAGCAGTTTTAAAGGTACGGACGAGCAGTACTTC
TRBJ1-5 | TRBV7-7 | - | - | CASSHGQISNQPQHF | TGTGCTAGCAGCCACGGACAGATTAGCAATCAGCCCCAGCATTTT
TRBJ2-5 | TRBV7-7 | - | few | CASSLDWASGQETQYF | TGTGCTAGCAGCTTAGACTGGGCGTCTGGCCAAGAGACCCAGTACTTC
TRBJ2-1 | TRBV5-1 | TRBD1 | few | CASSSQTGGEGEQFF | TGCGCCAGCAGCTCTCAGACAGGGGGCGAGGGTGAGCAGTTCTTC
TRBJ2-5 | TRBV12-3/TRBV12-4 | - | - | CASSYLGHFGETQYF | TGTGCCAGCAGTTATTTGGGACACTTTGGTGAGACCCAGTACTTC